This T cell receptor beta chain was retrieved from a study of blood T cell repertoires in COVID-19. The length of the CDR3 is 15 residues. V lost 4 bases and J 3 bases, leaving 15 bases between the germline ends. The germline V gene encodes CDR1 MNHEY and CDR2 SVGAGI. Per the original methods: Estimates of nucleated cell counts were drawn from the amplification of reference gene primers. The method was immunoSEQ multiplex PCR; TCRdb's version includes in-frame clones alone and lacks a portion of them. V, J and clone size reflect that table, while D and trimming were determined from the DNA. The data show about 76,000 clones, with roughly 80% seen just once and 18% held by the top ten.

The clonotype originates from an older woman with acute or convalescent COVID-19. Sequencing was done on a sample of peripheral blood. The V and J genes are TRBV6-5 and TRBJ1-2; D is ambiguous. CDR3 sequence (DNA): TGTGCCAGCAGTTCCGGGTCCGCCGGGGACTATGGCTACACCTTC. It is translated as CASSSGSAGDYGYTF.